This T cell receptor (beta chain) was sequenced during a study of T cell changes during pregnancy in multiple sclerosis. TCRdb's table, derived via immunoSEQ multiplex PCR, lists solely in-frame clones and lacks some. The data show 25,000 to 35,000 clones, over 85% seen once. This TCR was sampled from a female donor with multiple sclerosis, enrolled in a pregnancy study. Here the sequenced sample was CD8+ T cells from peripheral blood mononuclear cells, taken in the first trimester of pregnancy.

In DNA, the CDR3 is TGTGCCAGCAGACGACTAGCGGGTGACAATGAGCAGTTCTTC. Protein sequence: CASRRLAGDNEQFF. The chain employs TRBV6-5 and TRBJ2-1; 10 bases fit TRBD2. Germline V gives CDR1 MNHEY, CDR2 SVGAGI. V gave up 6 bases and J gave up 5 bases; unmatched junction bases: 4. The CDR3 runs 14 residues.